The present entry profiles one T cell receptor (beta chain) with its context. This entry is derived from a study of blood T cell repertoires in COVID-19. Study background: Donors in the United States, Italy and Spain gave samples during acute or convalescent COVID-19.

Per germline, CDR1 SGHTA and CDR2 FQGTGA. This CDR3 region has 17 residues. V lost 0 bases and J 2 bases, leaving 16 bases between the germline ends. No more than 2 weeks before study entry, exposed participants had met a case of COVID-19. As handled by the study authors: Reference gene primer amplification gave nucleated cell count estimates. The method was immunoSEQ multiplex PCR; TCRdb's version includes in-frame clones alone and lacks a portion of them. The D gene and trimming were derived from the DNA, and the V and J assignments and clone size from that table. This sample has under 400,000 clones; almost 90% occur once, and the top ten carry 0.85% to 1.3%.

The specimen sequenced was PBMCs or T cells enriched from blood (not recorded which). The clonotype comes from a woman in her twenties or thirties who had been exposed to COVID-19. This rearrangement joins TRBV7-3 to TRBJ1-1; possibly TRBD1 for D (5 bases). The chain's CDR3 is CASSLTGLTRLNTEAFF. CDR3 in DNA: TGTGCCAGCAGCTTAACGGGACTCACACGTCTTAACACTGAAGCTTTCTTT.